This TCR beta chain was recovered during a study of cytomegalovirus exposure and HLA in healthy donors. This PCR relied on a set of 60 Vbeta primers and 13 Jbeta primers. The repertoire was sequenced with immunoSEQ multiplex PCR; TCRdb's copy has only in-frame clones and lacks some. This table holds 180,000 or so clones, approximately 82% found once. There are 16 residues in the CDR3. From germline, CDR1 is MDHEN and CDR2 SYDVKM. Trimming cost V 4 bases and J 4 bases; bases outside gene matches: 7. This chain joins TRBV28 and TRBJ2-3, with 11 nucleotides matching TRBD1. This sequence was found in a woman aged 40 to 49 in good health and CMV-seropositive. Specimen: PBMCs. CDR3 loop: CASSSPGQGVADTQYF. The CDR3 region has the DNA TGTGCCAGCAGTTCTCCGGGACAGGGGGTGGCAGATACGCAGTATTTT.